The 9 T cell receptor beta chains below come from one sample, sequenced in a study of blood T cell repertoires in COVID-19. Some clones are missing from TCRdb's copy, which holds only in-frame ones; the method was immunoSEQ multiplex PCR. The sample yields approximately 190,000 clones, more than 70% seen once. The source material was peripheral blood. These receptors originate from a woman aged 40 to 50 who had recovered from COVID-19.

The chain joins TRBV9 to TRBJ1-6, with 7 bases that match TRBD1. The CDR3 is made up of 15 amino acids. V lost 2 bases, J lost 5 bases, and 4 bases stayed unmatched. The germline gives CDR1 SGDLS, CDR2 YYNGEE. The chain's CDR3 is CASSVRDSNNSPLHF. In DNA, the CDR3 is TGTGCCAGCAGCGTCCGGGACAGTAATAATTCACCCCTCCACTTT.

The chain links TRBV18 to TRBJ1-1; tentatively, D is TRBD1 (5 bases). V dropped 1 base and J dropped 4 bases, with 13 bases sitting between them. The germline CDR1 and CDR2 sequences are KGHSH and LQKENI. The CDR3 runs to 15 residues. CDR3 residues: CASSPRGAQATEAFF. CDR3 nucleotide sequence: TGTGCCAGCTCACCACGAGGTGCACAGGCCACTGAAGCTTTCTTT.

The chain couples TRBV7-2 to TRBJ2-7; no clear D gene. The CDR3 length is 12 residues. Trimming removed 1 base from V and 9 bases from J, with 10 bases in between. Germline values: CDR1 SGHTA, CDR2 FQGNSA. CDR3 sequence (DNA): TGTGCCAGCAGCTTAGAGTTCGGAGTGCAGTACTTC. Translated, it gives CASSLEFGVQYF. Full variable domain (missing parts from reference TRBV7-2 and TRBJ2-7): GAGVSQSPSNKVTEKGKDVELRCDPISGHTALYWYRQSLGQGLEFLIYFQGNSAPDKSGLPSDRFSAERTGGSVSTLTIQRTQQEDSAVYLCASSLEFGVQYFGPGTRLTVT.

This chain joins TRBV7-9 and TRBJ2-3, with 7 bases lining up with TRBD2. The V gene's germline CDR1 is SEHNR and CDR2 FQNEAQ (reference sequence). The ends lost 2 bases at V and 1 base at J; junction bases unmatched: 6. CDR3 length: 16 residues. The CDR3 spells CASSLPSGIGTDTQYF. The CDR3 DNA reads TGTGCCAGCAGCTTACCTAGCGGAATTGGCACAGATACGCAGTATTTT.

The rearrangement joins TRBV7-2 to TRBJ2-3, with unresolved D. Looked up from germline, CDR1 is SGHTA and CDR2 is FQGNSA. The CDR3 length is 14 residues. Trimming cost V 4 bases and J 2 bases, with 10 bases left between them. In DNA, the CDR3 is TGTGCCAGCAGCTCCACCCTAGTCACAGATACGCAGTATTTT. As protein: CASSSTLVTDTQYF.

The V and J genes are TRBV6-4 and TRBJ2-6; TRBD1 matches at 8 bases. V was pared by 4 bases and J by 4 bases, with 6 bases of the junction left unmatched. Germline CDR1 reads MRHNA; CDR2 reads SNTAGT. This CDR3 comprises 16 residues. The CDR3 DNA sequence: TGTGCCAGCAGTGCCCCGGACAGGGCCGGGGCCAACGTCCTGACTTTC. It translates to CASSAPDRAGANVLTF.

The chain employs TRBV6-5 and TRBJ2-1, with D possibly TRBD2 on 5 matching bases. Germline assignment: CDR1 MNHEY and CDR2 SVGAGI. The CDR3 is 16 amino acids. V was shortened by 0 bases and J by 6 bases, with 15 bases between the two germline ends. The CDR3 DNA reads TGTGCCAGCAGTTACTCTCAGAGGGAAACTATCAATGAGCAGTTCTTC. Encoded protein: CASSYSQRETINEQFF.

The chain has TRBV29-1 and TRBJ1-4, with unresolved D. V was pared by 0 bases and J by 3 bases, with 11 bases between. This CDR3 contains 15 residues. In germline, CDR1 is SQVTM, CDR2 ANQGSEA. In DNA, the CDR3 is TGCAGCGTTGAAGATCGAGGGATAGCTAATGAAAAACTGTTTTTT. Translated: CSVEDRGIANEKLFF. Using reference TRBV29-1 and TRBJ1-4 for the parts outside the CDR3, the full variable domain is SAVISQKPSRDICQRGTSLTIQCQVDSQVTMMFWYRQQPGQSLTLIATANQGSEATYESGFVIDKFPISRPNLTFSTLTVSNMSPEDSSIYLCSVEDRGIANEKLFFGSGTQLSVL.

The chain has TRBV9 and TRBJ2-3, with 10 bases that match TRBD1. The CDR3 runs to 16 residues. V lost 3 bases and J lost 3; bases outside the gene matches: 7. Germline-derived CDR1 and CDR2 are SGDLS and YYNGEE. As DNA, the CDR3 is TGTGCCAGCAGCGAAAGGAGGGGACAGGGGACAGATACGCAGTATTTT. Translating it yields CASSERRGQGTDTQYF.